Below are 27 T cell receptor beta chains sequenced from a single sample in a study of blood T cell repertoires in COVID-19. Sequencing used immunoSEQ multiplex PCR; TCRdb keeps in-frame clones, though not all of them. The table has about 400,000 clones, approximately 87% seen once. What was sequenced was PBMCs or T cells enriched from blood (not recorded which). These receptors came from a woman aged 50 to 65 who had recovered from COVID-19.

This sequence joins TRBV7-8 and TRBJ1-5, with 9 bases fitting TRBD1. Germline CDR1 SGHVS, CDR2 FQNEAQ. The CDR3 runs 13 residues. The V gene end was trimmed by 10 bases and the J gene end by 4 bases; junction bases not matched to a gene: 5. The DNA of the CDR3 is TGTGCCACGGGACAGGGTGGGAATCAGCCCCAGCATTTT. Its protein product is CATGQGGNQPQHF.

The chain joins TRBV25-1 to TRBJ2-3; D not resolved. This CDR3 is 12 amino acids long. V was shortened by 8 bases and J by 2 bases, with 8 bases between the two germline ends. Germline-derived CDR1 and CDR2 are MGHDK and SYGVNS. CDR3 coding DNA: TGTGCCAGCGTTACAGACACAGATACGCAGTATTTT. As protein: CASVTDTDTQYF.

The CDR3 sequence: CASSPGLSTNYGYTF. The CDR3 DNA follows: TGTGCCAGCAGTCCGGGACTGAGCACTAACTATGGCTACACCTTC. V gene TRBV28 combines with J gene TRBJ1-2; the D gene is possibly TRBD1 (5 bases). The germline V gene has CDR1 MDHEN and CDR2 SYDVKM. Trimming left V 5 bases short and J 0 bases short, with 13 bases between. The CDR3 consists of 15 residues.

The V gene is TRBV7-9, the J gene TRBJ1-3; perhaps TRBD1 as D (5 bases). CDR3 length: 17 amino acids. Between the trimmed V and J ends, which lost 6 bases and 0 bases, there was a span of 18 bases. Germline-derived CDR1 and CDR2 are SEHNR and FQNEAQ (reference sequence). CDR3 sequence: CASSPAGVRSSGNTIYF. In nucleotides, the CDR3 is TGTGCCAGCAGTCCGGCGGGGGTCCGGAGCTCTGGAAACACCATATATTTT.

The chain carries TRBV7-2 and TRBJ2-7; 9 bases are shared with TRBD1. Trimming at V came to 4 bases and at J to 3 bases, leaving 7 bases not matched to a gene. Per the germline V gene, CDR1 is SGHTA and CDR2 is FQGNSA. The CDR3 runs 15 residues. The CDR3 loop is CASSWKGQGNYEQYF. CDR3 DNA: TGTGCCAGCAGCTGGAAGGGACAGGGAAACTACGAGCAGTACTTC.

This clone was seen only a few times. The V and J genes are TRBV7-9 and TRBJ1-2; 10 nucleotides align to TRBD1. V lost 10 bases, J lost 6 bases, and 11 bases stayed unmatched. The CDR3 loop spans 14 amino acids. Germline-derived CDR1 and CDR2 are SEHNR and FQNEAQ (reference sequence). The CDR3 bases are TGTGCCACCATCCCAGTGACAGGGGGCGATGGCTACACCTTC. This gives the protein CATIPVTGGDGYTF.

The chain joins TRBV7-2 to TRBJ2-3, with D perhaps TRBD2 (5 bases). The germline V and J ends were trimmed by 2 bases and 0 bases, with 12 bases remaining between them. Germline V lookup: CDR1 SGHTA, CDR2 FQGNSA. The CDR3 has 16 amino acids. CDR3 sequence: CASSLMPGGSTDTQYF. The CDR3, as DNA: TGTGCCAGCAGCTTAATGCCCGGCGGGAGCACAGATACGCAGTATTTT.

V is TRBV2 and J is TRBJ2-1; TRBD1 matches 8 bases. The trim removed 6 bases at V and 7 bases at J, leaving 11 bases unmatched. Per germline, CDR1 SNHLY and CDR2 FYNNEI. CDR3 size: 15 residues. CDR3 region: CASSGQGLVMNEQFF. In nucleotides, the CDR3 is TGTGCCAGCAGCGGACAGGGTCTGGTTATGAATGAGCAGTTCTTC.

The J gene is TRBJ2-5, the V gene TRBV5-1; D remains unclear. Trimming took off 0 bases at V and 5 bases at J, with 17 bases between the two ends. The CDR3 contains 16 residues. Looked up from germline, CDR1 is SGHRS and CDR2 is YFSETQ. DNA of the CDR3: TGCGCCAGCAGCTTGGGGGCACTCGAAAATTGGGAGACCCAGTACTTC. This gives the protein CASSLGALENWETQYF.

This rearrangement joins TRBV6-1 to TRBJ1-2; TRBD1 is a possible D gene (5 bases). V was clipped by 3 bases and J by 4 bases, with 12 bases between them. The CDR3 loop spans 14 amino acids. The germline CDR1 and CDR2 sequences are MNHNS and SASEGT. CDR3 in DNA: TGTGCCAGCAGTGACCAGGGTCTGCTCTATGGCTACACCTTC. Protein: CASSDQGLLYGYTF.

The genes are TRBV28 and TRBJ1-2; D might be TRBD1 (6 bases). Germline V gives CDR1 MDHEN, CDR2 SYDVKM. CDR3 length equals 13 residues. Between the trimmed V and J ends, which lost 4 bases and 4 bases, there was a span of 10 bases. The CDR3 DNA reads as TGTGCCAGCAGTTCGGGACAACTCTATGGCTACACCTTC. Protein: CASSSGQLYGYTF.

The chain carries TRBV5-1 and TRBJ1-3, with TRBD1 identical over 9 bases. This CDR3 has 17 residues. With 0 bases clipped from V and 0 bases from J, the junction kept 4 bases outside the gene matches. Germline V CDR1 and CDR2: SGHRS, YFSETQ. Here the CDR3 DNA reads TGCGCCAGCAGCTTGGTCCCGGGACAGGGCTCTGGAAACACCATATATTTT. Its protein is CASSLVPGQGSGNTIYF.

The J gene is TRBJ2-7, the V gene TRBV5-1; 12 bases map to TRBD2. The V gene end was trimmed by 5 bases and the J gene end by 4 bases; junction bases not matched to a gene: 7. This CDR3 has 15 amino acids. Germline V lookup: CDR1 SGHRS, CDR2 YFSETQ. CDR3 nucleotides: TGCGCCAGCAGTTCTAGCGGGGGGGCCGTTTACGAGCAGTACTTC. Translated, it gives CASSSSGGAVYEQYF.

This chain connects TRBV7-9 to TRBJ1-6; 9 nucleotides match TRBD1. The CDR3 contains 15 residues. V shed 5 bases and J 5 bases; nucleotides not matched to a gene: 4. Germline CDR1 reads SEHNR; CDR2 reads FQNEAQ (reference sequence). CDR3 in amino acids: CASSPGTGNNSPLHF. The CDR3 bases are TGTGCCAGCAGCCCAGGGACAGGGAATAATTCACCCCTCCACTTT.

The gene calls are TRBV29-1 and TRBJ1-2; D is possibly TRBD1 (6 bases). The germline V and J ends were trimmed by 3 bases and 6 bases, with 14 bases remaining between them. The CDR3 contains 13 residues. CDR1 and CDR2 (germline): SQVTM, ANQGSEA. The CDR3 DNA follows: TGCAGCGTTGACGATTGGGGGCTGAATGGCTACACCTTC. Protein: CSVDDWGLNGYTF.

The rearrangement uses TRBV5-1 and TRBJ1-1; D not certain. The V end lost 9 bases, the J end lost 1 base, and 10 bases lay between the germline ends. The germline gives CDR1 SGHRS, CDR2 YFSETQ. The CDR3 is 12 amino acids. CDR3 sequence reads: CANYDPNTEAFF. The CDR3 DNA sequence: TGCGCCAACTACGACCCGAACACTGAAGCTTTCTTT.

The rearrangement links TRBV5-1 to TRBJ1-2; D unresolved. This CDR3 spans 15 amino acids. V was trimmed by 0 bases and J by 2 bases, leaving 11 bases between them. Germline CDR1 SGHRS, CDR2 YFSETQ. CDR3 sequence (DNA): TGCGCCAGCAGCTTGGAACAGCCAGCAAACTATGGCTACACCTTC. It is translated as CASSLEQPANYGYTF.

The CDR3 loop reads CASSWDRGVSNYGYTF. CDR3 nucleotides: TGTGCCAGCAGCTGGGACAGGGGTGTATCTAACTATGGCTACACCTTC. This sequence joins TRBV5-4 and TRBJ1-2; 10 nucleotides line up with TRBD1. Germline CDR1 and CDR2: SGHNT and YYREEE (reference sequence). This CDR3 is 16 amino acids long. Germline trimming cut 3 bases from V and 0 bases from J; bases unmatched to any gene: 5.

The gene calls are TRBV27 and TRBJ1-1, with a weak D call TRBD1 (5 bases). This CDR3 is 17 amino acids long. Germline V gene sequence: CDR1 MNHEY, CDR2 SMNVEV (reference sequence). Trimming pared 2 bases from V and 4 bases from J, leaving 20 bases between. This chain's CDR3 is CASSLSLPDRAVTEAFF. CDR3 nucleotides: TGTGCCAGCAGTTTAAGTCTCCCTGACAGAGCAGTCACTGAAGCTTTCTTT.

The rearrangement joins TRBV6-5 to TRBJ1-2; 7 positions match TRBD1. This CDR3 spans 12 amino acids. V dropped 6 bases and J dropped 5; count of bases not matched to a gene: 3. Germline-derived CDR1 and CDR2 are MNHEY and SVGAGI. CDR3 DNA: TGTGCCAGCAGCCGGGACAGATATGGCTACACCTTC. Its protein is CASSRDRYGYTF.

The CDR3 spells CASSHRGSLTERSSYEQYF. CDR3 in DNA: TGTGCCAGCAGCCATAGGGGGTCTCTAACGGAGAGGAGCTCCTACGAGCAGTACTTC. This chain links TRBV7-9 with TRBJ2-7; possible D gene TRBD1, 6 bases. CDR1 is SEHNR and CDR2 is FQNEAQ in the germline V gene (reference sequence). Trimming stripped 5 bases from V and 0 bases from J, with 26 bases between. This CDR3 comprises 19 residues.

This sequence joins TRBV6-2 or TRBV6-3 and TRBJ2-3, with 14 bases lining up with TRBD2. CDR1 and CDR2 (germline): MNHEY, SVGEGT. This CDR3 region has 18 residues. V shed 6 bases and J 3 bases; nucleotides not matched to a gene: 11. CDR3 nucleotides: TGTGCCAGCAGCAAGACTAGCGGGGGGGCCTTCATTACAGATACGCAGTATTTT. This codes for CASSKTSGGAFITDTQYF.

The rearrangement links TRBV19 to TRBJ1-5; the match to TRBD1 covers 7 bases. The J segment lost 3 bases and the V segment lost 1 base, leaving 12 bases of the junction unmatched. CDR1 LNHDA and CDR2 SQIVND come from the germline V gene (reference sequence). The CDR3 runs to 18 residues. CDR3: CASSIGLLSGGTNQPQHF. The CDR3 nucleotides are TGTGCCAGTAGTATAGGGTTGTTGTCAGGGGGTACCAATCAGCCCCAGCATTTT.

In its sample, this clone was seen once. The chain couples TRBV27 to TRBJ1-5, with 7 bases that match TRBD1. The germline V gene encodes CDR1 MNHEY and CDR2 SMNVEV (reference sequence). The CDR3 is made up of 14 amino acids. V lost 6 bases, J lost 6 bases, and 8 bases stayed unmatched. CDR3 DNA: TGTGCCAGCAGCGAGACAGGGATAGTTCAGCCCCAGCATTTT. This encodes CASSETGIVQPQHF.

V is TRBV7-8 and J is TRBJ1-1; no clear D. The germline V gene encodes CDR1 SGHVS and CDR2 FQNEAQ. This CDR3 is built from 14 residues. V was trimmed by 5 bases and J by 3 bases, leaving 13 bases between them. In DNA, the CDR3 is TGTGCCAGCAGCCGGATGGTGGAGTACACTGAAGCTTTCTTT. Amino acid sequence: CASSRMVEYTEAFF.

The rearrangement links TRBV6-5 to TRBJ2-7; a weak D match, TRBD2 (6 bases). CDR3 size: 15 residues. Germline loops: CDR1 MNHEY, CDR2 SVGAGI. The germline V and J ends were trimmed by 0 bases and 0 bases, with 9 bases remaining between them. CDR3 loop: CASSYSRGNSYEQYF. The DNA of the CDR3 is TGTGCCAGCAGTTACTCCCGCGGGAACTCCTACGAGCAGTACTTC.

The J gene is TRBJ1-4, the V gene TRBV7-9, with unresolved D. V lost 10 bases and J 10 bases, leaving 16 bases between the germline ends. CDR1 and CDR2 from the germline V gene are SEHNR and FQNEAQ (reference sequence). The CDR3 spans 12 residues. In nucleotides, the CDR3 is TGTGCCACTTACAGAGAAAGTGGAAAACTGTTTTTT. Amino acids: CATYRESGKLFF.